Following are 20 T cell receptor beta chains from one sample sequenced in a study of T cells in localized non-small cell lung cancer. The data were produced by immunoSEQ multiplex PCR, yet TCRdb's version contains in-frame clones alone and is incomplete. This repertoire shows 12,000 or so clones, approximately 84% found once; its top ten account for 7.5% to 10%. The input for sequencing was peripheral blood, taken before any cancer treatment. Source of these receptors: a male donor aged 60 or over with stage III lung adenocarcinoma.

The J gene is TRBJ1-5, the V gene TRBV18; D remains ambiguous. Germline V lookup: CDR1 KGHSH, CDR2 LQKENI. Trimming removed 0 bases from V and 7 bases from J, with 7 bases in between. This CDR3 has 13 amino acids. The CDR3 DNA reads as TGTGCCAGCTCACCACCAAGCGGCCAGCCCCAGCATTTT. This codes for CASSPPSGQPQHF.

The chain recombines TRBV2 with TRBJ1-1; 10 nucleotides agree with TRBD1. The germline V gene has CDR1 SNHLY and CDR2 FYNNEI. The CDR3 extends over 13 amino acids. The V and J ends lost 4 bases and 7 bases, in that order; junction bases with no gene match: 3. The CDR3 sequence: CASSGDRGGEAFF. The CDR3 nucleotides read TGTGCCAGCAGTGGGGACAGGGGAGGTGAAGCTTTCTTT.

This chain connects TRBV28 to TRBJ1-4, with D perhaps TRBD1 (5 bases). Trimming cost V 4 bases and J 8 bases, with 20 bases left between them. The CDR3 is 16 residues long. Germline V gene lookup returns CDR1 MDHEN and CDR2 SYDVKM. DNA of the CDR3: TGTGCCAGCAGTTCCCCAGCGGGGGACCAAGGGGAAAAACTGTTTTTT. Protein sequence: CASSSPAGDQGEKLFF.

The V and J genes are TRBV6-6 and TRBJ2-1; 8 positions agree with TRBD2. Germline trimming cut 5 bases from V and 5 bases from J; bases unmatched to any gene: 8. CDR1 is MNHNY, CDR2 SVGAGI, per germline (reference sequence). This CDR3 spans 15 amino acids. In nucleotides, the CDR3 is TGTGCCAGCAGTCCGGGACTAGGGGGAAACAATGAGCAGTTCTTC. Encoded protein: CASSPGLGGNNEQFF.

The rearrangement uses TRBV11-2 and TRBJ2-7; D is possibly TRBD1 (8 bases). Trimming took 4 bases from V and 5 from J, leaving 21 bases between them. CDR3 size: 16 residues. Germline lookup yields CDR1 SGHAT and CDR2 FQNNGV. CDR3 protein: CASSYRGGRDSHEQYF. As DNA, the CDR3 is TGTGCCAGCAGCTACAGGGGGGGCCGAGACAGCCACGAGCAGTACTTC.

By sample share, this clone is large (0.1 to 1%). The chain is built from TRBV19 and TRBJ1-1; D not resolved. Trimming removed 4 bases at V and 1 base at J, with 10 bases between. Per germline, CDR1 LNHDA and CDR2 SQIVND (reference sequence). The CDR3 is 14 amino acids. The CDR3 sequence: CASSTPSENTEAFF. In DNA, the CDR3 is TGTGCCAGTAGTACCCCCTCAGAGAACACTGAAGCTTTCTTT.

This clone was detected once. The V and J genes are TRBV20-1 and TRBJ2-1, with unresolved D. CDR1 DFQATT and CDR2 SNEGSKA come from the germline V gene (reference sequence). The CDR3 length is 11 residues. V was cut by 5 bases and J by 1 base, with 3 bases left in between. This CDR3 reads CSARSYNEQFF. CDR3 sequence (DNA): TGCAGTGCTCGGTCCTACAATGAGCAGTTCTTC.

The CDR3 nucleotides read TGTGCCAGCAGTTTTTTGAATACGCAGTATTTT. Its translation is CASSFLNTQYF. This rearrangement joins TRBV27 to TRBJ2-3; unclear D gene. The V and J ends lost 3 bases and 7 bases respectively, with 5 bases between them. CDR3 length: 11 residues. Germline values: CDR1 MNHEY, CDR2 SMNVEV (reference sequence).

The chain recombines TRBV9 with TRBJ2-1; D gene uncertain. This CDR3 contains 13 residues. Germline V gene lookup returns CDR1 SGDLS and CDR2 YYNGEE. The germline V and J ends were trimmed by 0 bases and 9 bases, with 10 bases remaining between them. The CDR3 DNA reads TGTGCCAGCAGCGTAGAGGCCCCGGGTGAGCAGTTCTTC. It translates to CASSVEAPGEQFF.

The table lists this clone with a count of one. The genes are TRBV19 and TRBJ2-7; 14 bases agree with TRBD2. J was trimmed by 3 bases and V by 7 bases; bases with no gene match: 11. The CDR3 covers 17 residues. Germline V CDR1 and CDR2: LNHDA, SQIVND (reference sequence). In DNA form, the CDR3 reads TGTGCCAGTACCGCCGGGACTAGCGGGAGCAAGGGCTACGAGCAGTACTTC. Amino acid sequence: CASTAGTSGSKGYEQYF.

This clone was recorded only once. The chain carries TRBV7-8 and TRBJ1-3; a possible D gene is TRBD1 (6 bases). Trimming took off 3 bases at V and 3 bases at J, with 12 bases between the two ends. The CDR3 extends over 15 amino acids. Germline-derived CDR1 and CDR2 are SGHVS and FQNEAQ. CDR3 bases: TGTGCCAGCAGCTTGGGTCCGACAGGTGGAAACACCATATATTTT. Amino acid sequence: CASSLGPTGGNTIYF.

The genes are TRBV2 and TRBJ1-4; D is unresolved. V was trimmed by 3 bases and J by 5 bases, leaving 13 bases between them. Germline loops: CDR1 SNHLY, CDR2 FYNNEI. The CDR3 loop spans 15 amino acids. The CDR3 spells CASSDPGARNEKLFF. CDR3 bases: TGTGCCAGCAGTGATCCGGGCGCCCGGAATGAAAAACTGTTTTTT.

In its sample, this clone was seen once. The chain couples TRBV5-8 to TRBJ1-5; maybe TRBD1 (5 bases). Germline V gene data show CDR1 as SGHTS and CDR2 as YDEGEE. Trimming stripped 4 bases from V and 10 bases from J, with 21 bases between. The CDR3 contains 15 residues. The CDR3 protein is CASSGAPLSIKPQHF. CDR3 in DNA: TGTGCCAGCAGCGGGGCCCCCTTATCAATCAAACCCCAGCATTTT.

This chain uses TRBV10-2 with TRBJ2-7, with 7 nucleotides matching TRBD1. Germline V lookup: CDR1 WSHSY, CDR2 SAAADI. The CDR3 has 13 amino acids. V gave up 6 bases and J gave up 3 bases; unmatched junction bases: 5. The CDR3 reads CASSQTGFYEQYF. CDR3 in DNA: TGCGCCAGCAGCCAGACAGGGTTCTACGAGCAGTACTTC.

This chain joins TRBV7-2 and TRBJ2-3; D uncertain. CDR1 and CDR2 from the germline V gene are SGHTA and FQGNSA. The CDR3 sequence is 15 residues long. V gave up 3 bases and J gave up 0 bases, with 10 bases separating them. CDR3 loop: CASSFRRESTDTQYF. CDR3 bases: TGTGCCAGCAGCTTCCGAAGGGAAAGCACAGATACGCAGTATTTT.

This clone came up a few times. CDR3 protein: CSVEGWAAGGKTQYF. The DNA of the CDR3 is TGCAGCGTTGAAGGGTGGGCCGCGGGAGGGAAGACCCAGTACTTC. V gene TRBV29-1 combines with J gene TRBJ2-5; 9 positions match TRBD2. Per germline, CDR1 SQVTM and CDR2 ANQGSEA. J was trimmed by 6 bases and V by 1 base; bases with no gene match: 9. This CDR3 region has 15 residues.

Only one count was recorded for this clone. The CDR3 spells CASSPREAAGGAQYF. CDR3 coding DNA: TGTGCCAGCAGCCCCCGGGAGGCAGCCGGCGGGGCCCAGTACTTC. The V gene is TRBV9, the J gene TRBJ2-5; 7 bases line up with TRBD2. Trimming removed 4 bases from V and 9 bases from J; junction bases left unmatched: 15. The CDR3 spans 15 residues. The V gene's germline CDR1 is SGDLS and CDR2 YYNGEE.

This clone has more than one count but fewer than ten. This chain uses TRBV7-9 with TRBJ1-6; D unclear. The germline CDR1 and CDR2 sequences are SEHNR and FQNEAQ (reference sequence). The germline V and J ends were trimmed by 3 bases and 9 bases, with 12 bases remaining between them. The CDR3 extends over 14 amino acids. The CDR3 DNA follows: TGTGCCAGCAGCTTTAGTCTTAGCGGTTCACCCCTCCACTTT. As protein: CASSFSLSGSPLHF.

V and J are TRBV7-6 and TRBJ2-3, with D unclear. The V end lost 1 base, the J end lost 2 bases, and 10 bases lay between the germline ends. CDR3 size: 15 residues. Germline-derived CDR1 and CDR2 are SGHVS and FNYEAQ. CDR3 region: CASSLDSSTTDTQYF. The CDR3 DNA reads TGTGCCAGCAGCTTAGACAGTTCTACCACAGATACGCAGTATTTT. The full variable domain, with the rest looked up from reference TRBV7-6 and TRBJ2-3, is GAGVSQSPRYKVTKRGQDVALRCDPISGHVSLYWYRQALGQGPEFLTYFNYEAQQDKSGLPNDRFSAERPEGSISTLTIQRTEQRDSAMYRCASSLDSSTTDTQYFGPGTRLTVL.

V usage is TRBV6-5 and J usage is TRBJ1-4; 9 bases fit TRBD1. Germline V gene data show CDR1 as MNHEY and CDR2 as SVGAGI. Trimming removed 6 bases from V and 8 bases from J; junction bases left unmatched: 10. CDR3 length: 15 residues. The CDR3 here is CASSLHRDREEKLFF. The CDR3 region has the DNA TGTGCCAGCAGCCTTCACAGGGACAGGGAAGAAAAACTGTTTTTT.